The 23 T cell receptor beta chains in this list originate from one sample, sequenced in a study of alternative splicing in chronic myeloid leukemia remission (dated by TCRdb to the early 2020s). In terms of the full investigation: Remission specimens from the trials were collected at major or complete molecular response, at 12 or 24 months of TKI therapy.

Libraries were made using bulk RNA-seq. Sequenced on an Illumina HiSeq 2500. The TruSeq Stranded RNA sample prep kit was used to generate libraries of poly-A-enriched mRNA from an input of roughly 1 ug total RNA. TCRdb reprocessed the reads, so every CDR3 protein sequence counts as one entry and DNA is not shown. The sample table shows about 560 distinct CDR3 sequences, and roughly 96% are seen once. The ten biggest clones cover roughly 7% of the sample. Taken with the paper, the label for time point translates to: major or complete molecular response after front-line TKI therapy. This specimen consisted of PBMCs or total blood leukocytes (not recorded which), obtained during remission. These receptor sequences come from an adult with chronic myeloid leukemia.

This clonotype is a singleton in its sample. The V and J genes are TRBV6-6 and TRBJ2-2; TCRdb's D call of TRBD2 is untestable without DNA. This CDR3 is 18 amino acids long. CDR1 and CDR2 (germline): MNHNY, SVGAGI (reference sequence). CDR3 in amino acids: CASSQFSGGAVNTGELFF.

This clonotype is a singleton in its sample. This chain uses TRBV7-2 with TRBJ1-1; TCRdb's D call, TRBD1, is unchecked because there is no DNA. Per the germline V gene, CDR1 is SGHTA and CDR2 is FQGNSA. The CDR3 runs 14 residues. The CDR3 protein is CASSSGQGHTEAFF.

The chain recombines TRBV3-2 with TRBJ2-3. TRBV3-2 is given as a pseudogene. This CDR3 spans 13 amino acids. The CDR3 is CASSQGDVNTQYF.

This chain uses TRBV4-1 with TRBJ1-2; TCRdb's assignment of TRBD1 cannot be checked, as there is no DNA. Germline V lookup: CDR1 MGHRA, CDR2 YSYEKL. This CDR3 region has 17 residues. CDR3 amino acids: CASSHTSGTGNSYGYTF.

The chain is built from TRBV4-1 and TRBJ1-2; TCRdb's D call of TRBD1 is untestable without DNA. The CDR3 contains 15 residues. The germline CDR1 and CDR2 sequences are MGHRA and YSYEKL. CDR3 in amino acids: CASSQVPGQAYGYTF.

The chain employs TRBV5-1 and TRBJ2-5; the TCRdb call, TRBD2, lacks DNA for checking. This CDR3 is 13 amino acids long. Germline V gene data show CDR1 as SGHRS and CDR2 as YFSETQ. The CDR3 sequence is CASSLEASETQYF.

This chain links TRBV5-1 with TRBJ2-5; TCRdb designates TRBD2, a call that cannot be tested without DNA. In germline, CDR1 is SGHRS, CDR2 YFSETQ. CDR3 length: 14 amino acids. The CDR3 reads CASSSEGQGETQYF.

This chain joins TRBV29-1 and TRBJ2-7; absent DNA, TCRdb's TRBD2 call cannot be checked. This CDR3 comprises 14 residues. The germline V gene has CDR1 SQVTM and CDR2 ANQGSEA. The CDR3 loop reads CSVAFWSTSYEQYF.

The V and J genes are TRBV12-3 or TRBV12-4 and TRBJ1-1. The CDR3 consists of 15 residues. CDR3 loop: CASSNSPRVNTEAFF.

The J gene is TRBJ2-3, the V gene TRBV5-1. The CDR3 is 14 residues long. CDR1 is SGHRS and CDR2 is YFSETQ in the germline V gene. The CDR3 loop reads CASSSPPNTDTQYF.

The chain couples TRBV5-1 to TRBJ1-1. Germline CDR1 and CDR2: SGHRS and YFSETQ. The CDR3 has 15 residues. Here the CDR3 reads CASSLDLRDRQEAFF. Looking up the rest from reference TRBV5-1 and TRBJ1-1 gives the full variable domain: KAGVTQTPRYLIKTRGQQVTLSCSPISGHRSVSWYQQTPGQGLQFLFEYFSETQRNKGNFPGRFSGRQFSNSRSEMNVSTLELGDSALYLCASSLDLRDRQEAFFGQGTRLTVV.

The chain combines TRBV11-3 with TRBJ2-2; the D gene TCRdb calls, TRBD2, cannot be checked with no DNA. CDR3 length equals 14 residues. Germline V lookup: CDR1 SGHNT, CDR2 YENEEA. The CDR3 sequence is CASSLDHPRGELFF.

The gene calls are TRBV18 and TRBJ2-1; TCRdb names TRBD2, which stays unverified in the absence of DNA. This CDR3 contains 13 residues. Germline CDR1 KGHSH, CDR2 LQKENI. The CDR3 protein is CASSPSRGYEQFF.

The chain couples TRBV7-2 to TRBJ1-6. Germline V lookup: CDR1 SGHTA, CDR2 FQGNSA. The CDR3 contains 14 residues. The CDR3 spells CASSFGQGSSPLHF.

This clonotype was seen only once. The chain has TRBV7-9 and TRBJ1-1. The CDR3 spans 18 residues. Germline V gene data show CDR1 as SEHNR and CDR2 as FQNEAQ (reference sequence). The CDR3 loop is CASSLKSSGKSPNTEAFF. The full variable domain, in which reference TRBV7-9 and TRBJ1-1 provide the parts outside the CDR3, is DTGVSQNPRHKITKRGQNVTFRCDPISEHNRLYWYRQTLGQGPEFLTYFQNEAQLEKSRLLSDRFSAERPKGSFSTLEIQRTEQGDSAMYLCASSLKSSGKSPNTEAFFGQGTRLTVV.

This chain links TRBV5-4 with TRBJ2-1; TCRdb outputs TRBD2, but without DNA this stays unchecked. The CDR3 contains 14 residues. Germline-derived CDR1 and CDR2 are SGHNT and YYREEE (reference sequence). The CDR3 loop is CASSLRQGGNEQFF. Full variable domain (missing parts from reference TRBV5-4 and TRBJ2-1): ETGVTQSPTHLIKTRGQQVTLRCSSQSGHNTVSWYQQALGQGPQFIFQYYREEENGRGNFPPRFSGLQFPNYSSELNVNALELDDSALYLCASSLRQGGNEQFFGPGTRLTVL.

J is TRBJ1-1 and V is TRBV28. This CDR3 is 15 amino acids long. Germline lookup yields CDR1 MDHEN and CDR2 SYDVKM. The CDR3 loop reads CASSLLQGKDTEAFF.

CDR3 sequence reads: CASSLRALNTEAFF. This chain uses TRBV5-4 with TRBJ1-1. Germline CDR1 reads SGHNT; CDR2 reads YYREEE (reference sequence). The CDR3 is 14 residues long.

This clonotype was seen just once. The gene calls are TRBV12-3 or TRBV12-4 and TRBJ1-2. The CDR3 is 14 residues long. CDR3 region: CASSGGRQNYGYTF.

This chain connects TRBV10-2 to TRBJ2-1; no DNA is available, so the TRBD2 call from TCRdb remains unchecked. This CDR3 is 13 amino acids long. Germline V gives CDR1 WSHSY, CDR2 SAAADI. The CDR3 sequence is CASSEGSYNEQFF.

V gene TRBV20-1 combines with J gene TRBJ2-1; TCRdb selects TRBD2, and the lack of DNA leaves this call unchecked. The CDR3 loop spans 13 amino acids. Germline CDR1 and CDR2: DFQATT and SNEGSKA (reference sequence). CDR3 loop: CSAGVGGRNEQFF.

V and J are TRBV7-8 and TRBJ1-1. Germline CDR1 reads SGHVS; CDR2 reads FQNEAQ. This CDR3 spans 15 amino acids. This chain's CDR3 is CASSLRQGRGNEAFF.

This sequence joins TRBV29-1 and TRBJ1-1; TCRdb's D call of TRBD1 is untestable without DNA. The CDR3 is made up of 15 amino acids. Germline loops: CDR1 SQVTM, CDR2 ANQGSEA. CDR3 residues: CSVPVYRGLYTEAFF.